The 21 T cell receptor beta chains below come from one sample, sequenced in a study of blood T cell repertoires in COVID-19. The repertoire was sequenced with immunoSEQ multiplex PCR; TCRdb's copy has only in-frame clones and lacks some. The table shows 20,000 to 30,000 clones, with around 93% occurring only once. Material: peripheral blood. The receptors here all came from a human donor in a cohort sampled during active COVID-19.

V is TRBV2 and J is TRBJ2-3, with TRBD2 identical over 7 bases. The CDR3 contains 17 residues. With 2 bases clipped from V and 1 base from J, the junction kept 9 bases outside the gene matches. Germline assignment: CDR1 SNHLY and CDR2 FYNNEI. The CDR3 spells CASSEWRSSGRTDTQYF. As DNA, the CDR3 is TGTGCCAGCAGTGAATGGAGGAGTAGCGGGCGCACAGATACGCAGTATTTT.

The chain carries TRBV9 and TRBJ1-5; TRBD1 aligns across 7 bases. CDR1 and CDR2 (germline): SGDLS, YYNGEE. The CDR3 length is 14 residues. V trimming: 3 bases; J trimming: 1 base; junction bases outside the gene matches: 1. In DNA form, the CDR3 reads TGTGCCAGCAGCGCGGACAGGAGCAATCAGCCCCAGCATTTT. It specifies CASSADRSNQPQHF.

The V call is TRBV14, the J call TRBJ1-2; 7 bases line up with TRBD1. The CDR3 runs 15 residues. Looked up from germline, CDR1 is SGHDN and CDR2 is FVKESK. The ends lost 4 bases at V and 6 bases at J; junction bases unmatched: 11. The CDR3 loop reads CASSPGGANYNGYTF. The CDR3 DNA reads TGTGCCAGCAGCCCAGGGGGAGCCAATTACAATGGCTACACCTTC.

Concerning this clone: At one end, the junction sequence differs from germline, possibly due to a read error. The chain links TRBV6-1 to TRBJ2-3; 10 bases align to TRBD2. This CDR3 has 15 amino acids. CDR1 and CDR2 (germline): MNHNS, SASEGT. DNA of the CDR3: TGTGCCAGCAGGGAAGCGGGAGGGGGATATGGTACGCAGTATTTT. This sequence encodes CASREAGGGYGTQYF.

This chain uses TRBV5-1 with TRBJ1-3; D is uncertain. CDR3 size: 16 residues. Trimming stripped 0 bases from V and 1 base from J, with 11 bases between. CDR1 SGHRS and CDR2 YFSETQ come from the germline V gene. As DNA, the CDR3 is TGCGCCAGCAGCTTGGGCAGGCAAATTTCTGGAAACACCATATATTTT. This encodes CASSLGRQISGNTIYF. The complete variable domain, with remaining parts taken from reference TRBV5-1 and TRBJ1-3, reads KAGVTQTPRYLIKTRGQQVTLSCSPISGHRSVSWYQQTPGQGLQFLFEYFSETQRNKGNFPGRFSGRQFSNSRSEMNVSTLELGDSALYLCASSLGRQISGNTIYFGEGSWLTVV.

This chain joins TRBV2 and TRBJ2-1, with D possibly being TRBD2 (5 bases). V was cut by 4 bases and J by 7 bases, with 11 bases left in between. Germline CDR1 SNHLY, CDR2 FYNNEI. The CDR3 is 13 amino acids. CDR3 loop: CASSVGVRNEQFF. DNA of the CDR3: TGTGCCAGCAGTGTCGGGGTTCGGAATGAGCAGTTCTTC.

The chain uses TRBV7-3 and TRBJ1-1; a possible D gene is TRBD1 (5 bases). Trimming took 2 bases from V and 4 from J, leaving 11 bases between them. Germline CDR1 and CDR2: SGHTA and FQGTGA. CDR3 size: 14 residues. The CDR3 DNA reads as TGTGCCAGCAGCTTAGGGGGGAGCGGCACTGAAGCTTTCTTT. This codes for CASSLGGSGTEAFF.

CDR3: CASSLDSYGYTF. Here the CDR3 DNA reads TGTGCCAGCAGCTTGGACAGCTATGGCTACACCTTC. The genes are TRBV5-8 and TRBJ1-2; D not certain. The CDR3 is 12 residues long. Germline assignment: CDR1 SGHTS and CDR2 YDEGEE. Trimming took 0 bases from V and 4 from J, leaving 4 bases between them.

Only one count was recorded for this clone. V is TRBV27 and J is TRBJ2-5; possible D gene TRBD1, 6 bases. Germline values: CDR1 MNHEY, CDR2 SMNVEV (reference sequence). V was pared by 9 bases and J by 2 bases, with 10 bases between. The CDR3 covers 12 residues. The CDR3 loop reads CARLDRQETQYF. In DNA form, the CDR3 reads TGTGCCAGGTTGGACAGACAAGAGACCCAGTACTTC.

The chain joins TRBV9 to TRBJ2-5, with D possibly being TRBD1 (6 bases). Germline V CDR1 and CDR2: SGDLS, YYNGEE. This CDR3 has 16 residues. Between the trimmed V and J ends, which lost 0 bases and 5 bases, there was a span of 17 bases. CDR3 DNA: TGTGCCAGCAGCGTAGTCCCAGGGGAGAAGGGGGAGACCCAGTACTTC. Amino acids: CASSVVPGEKGETQYF.

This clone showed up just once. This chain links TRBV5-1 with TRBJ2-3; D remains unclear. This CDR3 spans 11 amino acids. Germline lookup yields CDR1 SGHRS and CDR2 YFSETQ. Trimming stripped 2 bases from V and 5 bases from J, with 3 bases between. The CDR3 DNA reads TGCGCCAGCAGCTTCGGAGATACGCAGTATTTT. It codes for CASSFGDTQYF.

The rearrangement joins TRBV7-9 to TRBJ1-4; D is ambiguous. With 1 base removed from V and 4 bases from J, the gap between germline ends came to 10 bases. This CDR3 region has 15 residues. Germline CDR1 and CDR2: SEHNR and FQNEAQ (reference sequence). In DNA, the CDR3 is TGTGCCAGCAGCTTAGGTCGGGGTATTAATGAAAAACTGTTTTTT. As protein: CASSLGRGINEKLFF.

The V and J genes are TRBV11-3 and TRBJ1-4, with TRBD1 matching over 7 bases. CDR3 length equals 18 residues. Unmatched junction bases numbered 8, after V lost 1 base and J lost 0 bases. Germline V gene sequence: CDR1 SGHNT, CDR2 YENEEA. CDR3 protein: CASSLGMTGKTTNEKLFF. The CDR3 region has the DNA TGTGCCAGCAGCTTAGGGATGACAGGGAAGACAACTAATGAAAAACTGTTTTTT.

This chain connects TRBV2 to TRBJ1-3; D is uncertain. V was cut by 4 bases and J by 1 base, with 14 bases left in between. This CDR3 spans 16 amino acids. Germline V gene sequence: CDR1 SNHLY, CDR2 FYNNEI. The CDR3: CASSVGPGGSGNTIYF. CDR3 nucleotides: TGTGCCAGCAGTGTAGGACCGGGAGGGTCTGGAAACACCATATATTTT.

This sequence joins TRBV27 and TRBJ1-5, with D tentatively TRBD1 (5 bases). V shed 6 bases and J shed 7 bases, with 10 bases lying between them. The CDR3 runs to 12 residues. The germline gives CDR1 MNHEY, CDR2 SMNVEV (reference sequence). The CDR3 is CASRGGRQPQHF. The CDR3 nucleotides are TGTGCCAGCAGGGGGGGAAGGCAGCCCCAGCATTTT.

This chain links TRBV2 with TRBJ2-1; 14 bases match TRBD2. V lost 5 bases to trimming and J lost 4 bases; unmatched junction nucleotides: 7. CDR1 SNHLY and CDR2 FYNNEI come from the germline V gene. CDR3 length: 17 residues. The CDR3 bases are TGTGCCAGCAGTCCCGGACTAGCGGGGGGCGTTTACAATGAGCAGTTCTTC. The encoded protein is CASSPGLAGGVYNEQFF.

DNA for the CDR3: TGTGCCAGCAGCTTGTACCAGGGGAGCTCTGGAAACACCATATATTTT. This encodes CASSLYQGSSGNTIYF. The chain links TRBV5-5 to TRBJ1-3; a weak D match, TRBD1 (6 bases). The germline V gene encodes CDR1 SGHKS and CDR2 YYEKEE (reference sequence). Trimming took 1 base from V and 0 from J, leaving 11 bases between them. This CDR3 region has 16 residues. Supplemented by reference TRBV5-5 and TRBJ1-3, the full variable domain reads DAGVTQSPTHLIKTRGQQVTLRCSPISGHKSVSWYQQVLGQGPQFIFQYYEKEERGRGNFPDRFSARQFPNYSSELNVNALLLGDSALYLCASSLYQGSSGNTIYFGEGSWLTVV.

The CDR3 DNA reads as TGTGCCAGCAGCGACAGTTCTCGGAACACCGGGGAGCTGTTTTTT. This encodes CASSDSSRNTGELFF. This chain connects TRBV28 to TRBJ2-2; D may be TRBD1 (5 bases). This CDR3 is built from 15 residues. V shed 6 bases and J shed 1 base, with 12 bases lying between them. Germline loops: CDR1 MDHEN, CDR2 SYDVKM. Full variable domain (remainder filled in from reference TRBV28 and TRBJ2-2): DVKVTQSSRYLVKRTGEKVFLECVQDMDHENMFWYRQDPGLGLRLIYFSYDVKMKEKGDIPEGYSVSREKKERFSLILESASTNQTSMYLCASSDSSRNTGELFFGEGSRLTVL.

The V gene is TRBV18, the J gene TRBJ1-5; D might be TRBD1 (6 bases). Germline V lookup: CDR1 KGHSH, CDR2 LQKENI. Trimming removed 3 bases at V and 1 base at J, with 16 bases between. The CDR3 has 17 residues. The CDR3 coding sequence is TGTGCCAGCTCACCGACTATCGGGACAACGAGCAATCAGCCCCAGCATTTT. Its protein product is CASSPTIGTTSNQPQHF.

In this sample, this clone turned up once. DNA for the CDR3: TGTGCCAGCAGCTTAGCGGGAGGGAGCACAGATACGCAGTATTTT. It encodes CASSLAGGSTDTQYF. The chain carries TRBV4-2 and TRBJ2-3; 11 bases align to TRBD2. Germline CDR1 reads LGHNA; CDR2 reads YNFKEQ. CDR3 size: 15 residues. J was trimmed by 0 bases and V by 5 bases; bases with no gene match: 1.

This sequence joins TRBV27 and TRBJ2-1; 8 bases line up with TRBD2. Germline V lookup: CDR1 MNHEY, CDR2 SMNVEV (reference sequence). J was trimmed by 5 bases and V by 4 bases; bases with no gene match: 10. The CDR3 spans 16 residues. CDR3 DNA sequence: TGTGCCAGCAGTTCCCAGAGCGGGGGAGGGCACAATGAGCAGTTCTTC. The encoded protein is CASSSQSGGGHNEQFF.